This TCR beta chain was documented in a study of Ad26.COV2.S vaccination and SARS-CoV-2 variants. Study as a whole: Dosing was one shot or two shots 56 days apart. Whole-study results and caveats: Substantial breadth was reportedly displayed by spike-specific CD8+ and CD4+ T cell responses after vaccination. Spike-specific TCR breadth in vaccine recipients exceeded that seen in placebo recipients.

V lost 0 bases to trimming and J lost 8 bases, with 9 bases between them. This CDR3 has 13 residues. Germline V gene sequence: CDR1 SGHNT, CDR2 YYREEE (reference sequence). In regard to this clone: The antigen remains unidentified.

Sequencing used immunoSEQ multiplex PCR; TCRdb keeps in-frame clones, though not all of them. The sample includes 380,000 or so clones, approximately 90% of them seen just once. Documented treatment: around 19 received Ad26.COV2.S at low or high dose, single or two shots; about 5 received placebo; per-sample allocation not given. The study sampled participants on day 63 after the first vaccine or placebo injection. This adult donor, from Boston, was 18-55 years old. The rearrangement uses TRBV5-4 and TRBJ2-1; D not resolved. Sequenced material: peripheral blood, taken in a trial of Ad26.COV2.S vaccine versus placebo. The receptor was derived from a person between 18 and 65 years old who received the Ad26.COV2.S COVID-19 vaccine or a placebo. CDR3 in DNA: TGTGCCAGCAGCTTGGACAGCAACGATGAGCAGTTCTTC. It specifies CASSLDSNDEQFF.